This TCR beta chain appears in the sequencing data of a study of T cell responses to AZD1222 COVID-19 vaccine. Overall study findings and caveats: There were repertoire samples only from the period after the peak T cell response. Donors, mostly white British, included more females; clonal diversity was possibly underestimated.

Germline lookup yields CDR1 MNHEY and CDR2 SMNVEV (reference sequence). The CDR3 loop spans 16 amino acids. Trimming removed 0 bases at V and 8 bases at J, with 19 bases between. Produced via immunoSEQ multiplex PCR; TCRdb's table is partial and in-frame only. The sample yields 85,000 to 130,000 clones, approximately 88% seen once. Worth noting for this clone: No antigen is known for it.

The specimen was peripheral blood, collected on day 0 of AZD1222 vaccination. The chain has TRBV27 and TRBJ1-2; D may be TRBD1 (5 bases). This clonotype originated in an adult in good health. The CDR3 sequence is CASSLSFSLMGRGYTF. DNA of the CDR3: TGTGCCAGCAGTTTATCGTTTAGTCTCATGGGACGGGGCTACACCTTC.